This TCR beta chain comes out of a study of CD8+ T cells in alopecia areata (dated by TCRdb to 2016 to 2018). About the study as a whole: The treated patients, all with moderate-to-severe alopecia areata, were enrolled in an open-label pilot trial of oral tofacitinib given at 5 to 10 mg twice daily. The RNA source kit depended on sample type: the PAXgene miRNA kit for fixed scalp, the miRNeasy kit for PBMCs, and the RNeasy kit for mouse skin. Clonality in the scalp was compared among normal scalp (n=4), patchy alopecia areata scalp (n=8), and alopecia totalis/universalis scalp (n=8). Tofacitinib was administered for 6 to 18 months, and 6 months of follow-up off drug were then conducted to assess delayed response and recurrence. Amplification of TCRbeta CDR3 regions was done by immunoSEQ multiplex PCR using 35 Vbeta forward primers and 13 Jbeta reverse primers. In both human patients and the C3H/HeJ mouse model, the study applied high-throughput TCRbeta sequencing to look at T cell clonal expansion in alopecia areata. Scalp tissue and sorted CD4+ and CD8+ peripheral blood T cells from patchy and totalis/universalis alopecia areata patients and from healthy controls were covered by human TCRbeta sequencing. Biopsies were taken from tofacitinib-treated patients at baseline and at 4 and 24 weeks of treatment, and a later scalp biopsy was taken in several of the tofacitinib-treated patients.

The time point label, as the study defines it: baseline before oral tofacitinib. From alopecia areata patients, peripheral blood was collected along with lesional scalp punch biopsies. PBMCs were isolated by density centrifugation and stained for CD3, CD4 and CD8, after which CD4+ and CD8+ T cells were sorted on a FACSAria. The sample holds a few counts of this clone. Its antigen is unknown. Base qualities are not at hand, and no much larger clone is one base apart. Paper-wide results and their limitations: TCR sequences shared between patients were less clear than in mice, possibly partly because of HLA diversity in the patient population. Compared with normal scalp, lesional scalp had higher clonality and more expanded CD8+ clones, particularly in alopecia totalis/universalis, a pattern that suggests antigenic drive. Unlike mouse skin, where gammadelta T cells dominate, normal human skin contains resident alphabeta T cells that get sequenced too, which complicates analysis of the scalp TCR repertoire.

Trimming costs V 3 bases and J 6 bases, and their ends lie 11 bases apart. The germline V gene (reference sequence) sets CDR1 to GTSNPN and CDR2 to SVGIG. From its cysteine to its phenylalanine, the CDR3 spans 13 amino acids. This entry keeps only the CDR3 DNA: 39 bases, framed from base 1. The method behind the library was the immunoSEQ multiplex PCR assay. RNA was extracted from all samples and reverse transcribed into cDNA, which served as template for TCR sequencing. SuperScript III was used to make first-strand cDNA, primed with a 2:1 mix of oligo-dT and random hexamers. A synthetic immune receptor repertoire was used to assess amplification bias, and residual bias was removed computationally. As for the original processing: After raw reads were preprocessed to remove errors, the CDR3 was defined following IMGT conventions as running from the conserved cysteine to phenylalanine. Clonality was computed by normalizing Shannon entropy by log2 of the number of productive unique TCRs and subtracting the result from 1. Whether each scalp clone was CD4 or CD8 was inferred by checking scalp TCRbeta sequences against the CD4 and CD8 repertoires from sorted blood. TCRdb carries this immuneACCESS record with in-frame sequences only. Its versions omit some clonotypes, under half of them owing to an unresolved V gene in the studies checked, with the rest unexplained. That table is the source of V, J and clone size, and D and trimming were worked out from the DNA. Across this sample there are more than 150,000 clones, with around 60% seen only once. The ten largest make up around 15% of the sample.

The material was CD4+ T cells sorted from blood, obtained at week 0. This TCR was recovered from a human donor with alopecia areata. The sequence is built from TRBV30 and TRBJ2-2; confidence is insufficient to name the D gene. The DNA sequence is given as TGTGCCTGGAGGCTCTCAGTAGCCGGGGAGCTGTTTTTT. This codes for CAWRLSVAGELFF.